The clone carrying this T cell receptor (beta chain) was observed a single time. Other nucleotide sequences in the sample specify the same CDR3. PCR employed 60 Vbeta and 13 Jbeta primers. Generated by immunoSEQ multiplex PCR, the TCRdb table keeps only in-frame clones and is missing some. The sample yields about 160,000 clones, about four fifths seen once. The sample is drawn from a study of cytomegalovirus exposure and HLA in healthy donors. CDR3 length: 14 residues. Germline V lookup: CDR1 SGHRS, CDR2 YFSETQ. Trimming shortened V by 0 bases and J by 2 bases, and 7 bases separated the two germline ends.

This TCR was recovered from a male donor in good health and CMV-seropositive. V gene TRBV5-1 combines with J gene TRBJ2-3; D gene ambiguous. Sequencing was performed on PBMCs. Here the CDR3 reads CASSLEQTTDTQYF. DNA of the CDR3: TGCGCCAGCAGCTTGGAACAAACCACAGATACGCAGTATTTT.